The next 19 T cell receptor beta chains were all read from a single sample in a study of chemoradiotherapy in HPV16-positive cancers. The data were produced by immunoSEQ multiplex PCR, yet TCRdb's version contains in-frame clones alone and is incomplete. The table shows fewer than 70,000 clones, with more than 75% occurring only once. The sequenced sample was blood, obtained from a patient who underwent chemoradiotherapy. These receptors were taken from a human donor with HPV-associated anogenital cancer.

V gene TRBV6-1 combines with J gene TRBJ1-4; D uncertain. V shed 6 bases and J shed 1 base, with 9 bases lying between them. Germline-derived CDR1 and CDR2 are MNHNS and SASEGT. The length of the CDR3 is 14 residues. CDR3 loop: CASSPSVTNEKLFF. For the CDR3, the DNA is TGTGCCAGCAGCCCCTCGGTAACTAATGAAAAACTGTTTTTT.

This sequence joins TRBV28 and TRBJ1-2; TRBD1 matches at 7 bases. This CDR3 comprises 14 residues. Per the germline V gene, CDR1 is MDHEN and CDR2 is SYDVKM. V shed 1 base and J 7 bases; nucleotides not matched to a gene: 6. As DNA, the CDR3 is TGTGCCAGCAGTTTATTAAGGGGGCAACTTGGCTACACCTTC. Translation gives CASSLLRGQLGYTF.

Notes on this clone: Other DNA sequences within the sample encode an identical CDR3. J is TRBJ1-3 and V is TRBV5-6; D is possibly TRBD1 (5 bases). V was trimmed by 7 bases and J by 8 bases, leaving 13 bases between them. The CDR3 extends over 12 amino acids. The germline CDR1 and CDR2 sequences are SGHDT and YYEEEE. CDR3 nucleotide sequence: TGTGCCAGCGGGACGGGGTGGGACACCATATATTTT. This translates into CASGTGWDTIYF.

This clone was recorded only once. The chain employs TRBV5-4 and TRBJ2-5; a weak D match, TRBD1 (6 bases). V was cut by 1 base and J by 5 bases, with 9 bases left in between. Per germline, CDR1 SGHNT and CDR2 YYREEE (reference sequence). This CDR3 comprises 13 residues. This chain's CDR3 is CASSLTGMETQYF. CDR3 DNA: TGTGCCAGCAGCTTGACAGGGATGGAGACCCAGTACTTC.

This rearrangement joins TRBV7-2 to TRBJ2-3, with 7 nucleotides matching TRBD2. Germline values: CDR1 SGHTA, CDR2 FQGNSA. V dropped 2 bases and J dropped 2; count of bases not matched to a gene: 4. The CDR3 extends over 15 amino acids. The CDR3 nucleotides are TGTGCCAGCAGCTTATCTAGCGGCCTCACAGATACGCAGTATTTT. Translation gives CASSLSSGLTDTQYF.

The V call is TRBV7-2, the J call TRBJ2-3; 10 nucleotides agree with TRBD1. Looked up from germline, CDR1 is SGHTA and CDR2 is FQGNSA. J was trimmed by 4 bases and V by 5 bases; bases with no gene match: 3. This CDR3 comprises 14 residues. CDR3 DNA sequence: TGTGCCAGCAGCATAGGACAGGGGGCAGATACGCAGTATTTT. Translated, it gives CASSIGQGADTQYF.

The rearrangement joins TRBV9 to TRBJ2-3; D is tentatively TRBD1 or TRBD2 (5 bases each). The V gene's germline CDR1 is SGDLS and CDR2 YYNGEE. The V gene lost 0 bases and the J gene lost 2 bases, with 19 bases spanning the gap. There are 18 residues in the CDR3. As DNA, the CDR3 is TGTGCCAGCAGCGTAGCACCGGGGCTAGGACGAGACACAGATACGCAGTATTTT. This sequence encodes CASSVAPGLGRDTDTQYF.

The V call is TRBV30, the J call TRBJ2-6; no firm D call. The CDR3 loop spans 14 amino acids. The germline V and J ends were trimmed by 1 base and 0 bases, with 4 bases remaining between them. Germline CDR1 GTSNPN, CDR2 SVGIG (reference sequence). CDR3 coding DNA: TGTGCCTGGAGTGGGTACTCTGGGGCCAACGTCCTGACTTTC. Its protein product is CAWSGYSGANVLTF.

The chain recombines TRBV7-6 with TRBJ2-2; D not certain. Germline V lookup: CDR1 SGHVS, CDR2 FNYEAQ. V was cut by 2 bases and J by 6 bases, with 4 bases left in between. This CDR3 is 12 amino acids long. The CDR3 sequence is CASSLPAGELFF. In DNA form, the CDR3 reads TGTGCCAGCAGCTTACCTGCCGGGGAGCTGTTTTTT.

This clone was observed a handful of times. The chain has TRBV19 and TRBJ1-5; D is undetermined. V was trimmed by 3 bases and J by 0 bases, leaving 9 bases between them. The CDR3 has 15 residues. CDR1 LNHDA and CDR2 SQIVND come from the germline V gene (reference sequence). The CDR3 DNA sequence: TGTGCCAGTAGTATTGGACGGTATAGCAATCAGCCCCAGCATTTT. Its translation: CASSIGRYSNQPQHF.

The rearrangement joins TRBV2 to TRBJ2-3; a weak D match, TRBD2 (5 bases). With 8 bases removed from V and 1 base from J, the gap between germline ends came to 16 bases. The germline V gene has CDR1 SNHLY and CDR2 FYNNEI. The CDR3 runs 15 residues. The CDR3 nucleotides are TGTGCCAGCCTTGCGGGTGGCTGGGGCACAGATACGCAGTATTTT. Residues: CASLAGGWGTDTQYF.

This clone was picked up a small number of times. The chain combines TRBV2 with TRBJ2-1; 10 bases align to TRBD2. Germline V gene data show CDR1 as SNHLY and CDR2 as FYNNEI. The CDR3 covers 15 residues. Germline trimming cut 7 bases from V and 9 bases from J; bases unmatched to any gene: 12. The CDR3 sequence: CASIRSAGGYGEQFF. CDR3 in DNA: TGTGCCAGCATCCGATCAGCGGGAGGGTACGGTGAGCAGTTCTTC.

The J gene is TRBJ1-1, the V gene TRBV5-1; the D gene is possibly TRBD1 (6 bases). Trimming removed 3 bases from V and 0 bases from J, with 12 bases in between. Germline loops: CDR1 SGHRS, CDR2 YFSETQ. The CDR3 spans 15 residues. CDR3 sequence (DNA): TGCGCCAGCAGCTCTGGACAGTTTATGAACACTGAAGCTTTCTTT. Translation gives CASSSGQFMNTEAFF.

This chain uses TRBV6-1 with TRBJ1-4; possible D gene TRBD1, 5 bases. Germline values: CDR1 MNHNS, CDR2 SASEGT. The CDR3 sequence is 12 residues long. V was trimmed by 7 bases and J by 4 bases, leaving 7 bases between them. CDR3 protein: CASTGSNEKLFF. For the CDR3, the DNA is TGTGCCAGCACAGGGAGTAATGAAAAACTGTTTTTT.

The genes are TRBV7-6 and TRBJ2-1; 8 positions agree with TRBD1. The CDR3 covers 15 residues. V lost 6 bases, J lost 7 bases, and 11 bases stayed unmatched. The germline V gene encodes CDR1 SGHVS and CDR2 FNYEAQ. CDR3 nucleotide sequence: TGTGCCAGCAGTTCGCAGGGGGCGCTAGGTAATGAGCAGTTCTTC. Translation: CASSSQGALGNEQFF.

The rearrangement uses TRBV10-3 and TRBJ2-3; 13 nucleotides agree with TRBD2. The ends lost 3 bases at V and 4 bases at J; junction bases unmatched: 10. CDR3 size: 18 residues. Germline V gene lookup returns CDR1 ENHRY and CDR2 SYGVKD. In DNA, the CDR3 is TGTGCCATCAGTGAAATCCCAACTAGCGGGAGGGCCTCAGATACGCAGTATTTT. It is translated as CAISEIPTSGRASDTQYF.

The chain carries TRBV4-2 and TRBJ2-3, with TRBD2 identical over 15 bases. The CDR3 consists of 17 residues. Germline values: CDR1 LGHNA, CDR2 YNFKEQ. V trimming: 3 bases; J trimming: 5 bases; junction bases outside the gene matches: 6. The CDR3 here is CASSQRWGLAGGDTQYF. The DNA of the CDR3 is TGTGCCAGCAGCCAGAGGTGGGGACTAGCGGGAGGAGATACGCAGTATTTT.

Concerning this clone itself: The sample has other DNA sequences that encode this CDR3 too. The V gene is TRBV2, the J gene TRBJ2-3; 9 nucleotides line up with TRBD2. The ends lost 1 base at V and 1 base at J; junction bases unmatched: 12. Germline CDR1 SNHLY, CDR2 FYNNEI. CDR3 length: 19 residues. As DNA, the CDR3 is TGTGCCAGCAGTGAAGGGCCCCGGGGGGAGCGGGGGGGCACAGATACGCAGTATTTT. Protein product: CASSEGPRGERGGTDTQYF.

This chain links TRBV18 with TRBJ1-3; D call uncertain. Germline V CDR1 and CDR2: KGHSH, LQKENI. The CDR3 runs to 15 residues. V gave up 4 bases and J gave up 5 bases, with 15 bases separating them. The CDR3 DNA follows: TGTGCCAGCTCACGACTGACCCCTCCGCGAAACACCATATATTTT. Translation gives CASSRLTPPRNTIYF.